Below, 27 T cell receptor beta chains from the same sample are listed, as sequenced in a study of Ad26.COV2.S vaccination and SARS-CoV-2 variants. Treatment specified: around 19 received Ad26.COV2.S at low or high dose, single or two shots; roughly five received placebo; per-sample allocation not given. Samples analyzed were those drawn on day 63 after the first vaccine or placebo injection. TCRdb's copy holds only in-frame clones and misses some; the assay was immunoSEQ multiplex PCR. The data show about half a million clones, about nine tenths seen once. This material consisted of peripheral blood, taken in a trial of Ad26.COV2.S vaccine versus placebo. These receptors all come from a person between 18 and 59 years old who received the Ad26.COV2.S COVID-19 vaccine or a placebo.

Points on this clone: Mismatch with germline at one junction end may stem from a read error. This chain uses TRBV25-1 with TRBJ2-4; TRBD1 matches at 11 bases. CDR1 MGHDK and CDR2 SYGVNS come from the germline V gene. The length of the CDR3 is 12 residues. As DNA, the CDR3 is TGTGCCAGCAGCCAGGGGGACAGGGGGAGGCACTTC. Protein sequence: CASSQGDRGRHF.

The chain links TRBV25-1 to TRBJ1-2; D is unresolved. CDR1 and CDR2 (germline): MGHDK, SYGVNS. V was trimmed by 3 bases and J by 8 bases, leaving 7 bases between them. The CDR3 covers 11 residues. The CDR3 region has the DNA TGTGCCAGCAGTGATCCTTTGGGCTACACCTTC. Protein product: CASSDPLGYTF.

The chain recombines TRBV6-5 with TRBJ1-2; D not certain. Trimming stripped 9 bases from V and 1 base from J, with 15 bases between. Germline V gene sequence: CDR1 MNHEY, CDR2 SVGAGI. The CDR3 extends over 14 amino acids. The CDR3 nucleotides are TGTGCCAGTCACCCTGGTCTGGTTAACTATGGCTACACCTTC. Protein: CASHPGLVNYGYTF.

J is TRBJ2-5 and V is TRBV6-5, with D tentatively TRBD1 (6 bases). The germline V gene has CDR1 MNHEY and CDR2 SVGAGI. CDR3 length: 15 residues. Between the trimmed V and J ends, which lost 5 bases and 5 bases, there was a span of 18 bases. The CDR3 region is CASSPTPYQGETQYF. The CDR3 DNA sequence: TGTGCCAGCAGTCCCACGCCTTACCAGGGGGAGACCCAGTACTTC.

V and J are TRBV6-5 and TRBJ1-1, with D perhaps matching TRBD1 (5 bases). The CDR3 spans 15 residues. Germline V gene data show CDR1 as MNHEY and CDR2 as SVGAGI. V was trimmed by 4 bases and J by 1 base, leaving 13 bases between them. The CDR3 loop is CASSLRRDRNTEAFF. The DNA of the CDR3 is TGTGCCAGCAGTTTAAGACGAGACAGGAACACTGAAGCTTTCTTT.

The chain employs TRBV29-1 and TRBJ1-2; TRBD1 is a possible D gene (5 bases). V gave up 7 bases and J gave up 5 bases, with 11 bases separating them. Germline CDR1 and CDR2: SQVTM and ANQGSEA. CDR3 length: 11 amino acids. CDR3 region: CSGGEGYGYTF. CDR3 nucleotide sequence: TGCAGCGGCGGGGAGGGGTATGGCTACACCTTC.

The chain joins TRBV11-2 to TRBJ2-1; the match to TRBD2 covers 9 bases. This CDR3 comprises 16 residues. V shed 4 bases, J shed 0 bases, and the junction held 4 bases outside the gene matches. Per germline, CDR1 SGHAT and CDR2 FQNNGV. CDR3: CASSSSGTSSYNEQFF. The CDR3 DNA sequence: TGTGCCAGCAGCTCTAGCGGGACGAGCTCCTACAATGAGCAGTTCTTC. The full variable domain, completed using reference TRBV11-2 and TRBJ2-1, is EAGVAQSPRYKIIEKRQSVAFWCNPISGHATLYWYQQILGQGPKLLIQFQNNGVVDDSQLPKDRFSAERLKGVDSTLKIQPAKLEDSAVYLCASSSSGTSSYNEQFFGPGTRLTVL.

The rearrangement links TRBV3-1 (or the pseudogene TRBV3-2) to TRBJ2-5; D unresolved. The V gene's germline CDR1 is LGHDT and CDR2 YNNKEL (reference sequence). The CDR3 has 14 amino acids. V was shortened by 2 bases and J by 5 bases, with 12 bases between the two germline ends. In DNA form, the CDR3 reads TGTGCCAGCAGCCAAAATAGGCCGAGGGAGACCCAGTACTTC. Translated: CASSQNRPRETQYF.

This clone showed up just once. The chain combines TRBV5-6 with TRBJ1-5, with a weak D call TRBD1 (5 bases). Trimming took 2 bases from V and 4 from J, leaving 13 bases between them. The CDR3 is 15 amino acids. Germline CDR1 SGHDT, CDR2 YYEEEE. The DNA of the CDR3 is TGTGCCAGCAGCTTCGGACAAACGGGTAATCAGCCCCAGCATTTT. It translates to CASSFGQTGNQPQHF.

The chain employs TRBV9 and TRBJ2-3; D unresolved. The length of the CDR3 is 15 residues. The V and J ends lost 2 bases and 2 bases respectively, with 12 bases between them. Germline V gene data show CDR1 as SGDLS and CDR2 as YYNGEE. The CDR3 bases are TGTGCCAGCAGCGTGTCTAGTTCGCTCACAGATACGCAGTATTTT. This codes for CASSVSSSLTDTQYF.

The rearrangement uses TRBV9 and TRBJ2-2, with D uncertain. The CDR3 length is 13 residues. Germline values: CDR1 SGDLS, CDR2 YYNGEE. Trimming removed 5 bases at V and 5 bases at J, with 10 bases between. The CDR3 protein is CASSARMTGELFF. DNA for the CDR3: TGTGCCAGCAGTGCAAGGATGACCGGGGAGCTGTTTTTT.

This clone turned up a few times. This CDR3 reads CASSPPQGASEAFF. CDR3 DNA: TGTGCCAGCAGTCCCCCGCAGGGGGCCTCTGAAGCTTTCTTT. This chain connects TRBV6-5 to TRBJ1-1; TRBD1 matches at 8 bases. Germline values: CDR1 MNHEY, CDR2 SVGAGI. The CDR3 spans 14 residues. The V gene end was trimmed by 5 bases and the J gene end by 6 bases; junction bases not matched to a gene: 8.

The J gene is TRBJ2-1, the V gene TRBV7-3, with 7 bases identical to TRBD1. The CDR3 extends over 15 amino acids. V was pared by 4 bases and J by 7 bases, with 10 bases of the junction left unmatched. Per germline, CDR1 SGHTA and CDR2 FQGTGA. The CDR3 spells CASSSQGLLANEQFF. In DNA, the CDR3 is TGTGCCAGCAGCTCACAGGGGTTATTGGCAAATGAGCAGTTCTTC.

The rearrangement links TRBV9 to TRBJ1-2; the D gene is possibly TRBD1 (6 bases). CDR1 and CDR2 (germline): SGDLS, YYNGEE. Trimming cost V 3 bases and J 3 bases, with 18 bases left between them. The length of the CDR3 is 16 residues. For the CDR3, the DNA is TGTGCCAGCAGCGGATATACAGGGAAACTTGACTATGGCTACACCTTC. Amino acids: CASSGYTGKLDYGYTF.

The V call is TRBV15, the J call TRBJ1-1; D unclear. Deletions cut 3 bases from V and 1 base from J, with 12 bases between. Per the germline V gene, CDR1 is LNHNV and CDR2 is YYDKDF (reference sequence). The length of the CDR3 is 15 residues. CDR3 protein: CATSSPGVRNTEAFF. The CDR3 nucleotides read TGTGCCACCAGCAGCCCCGGGGTTCGGAACACTGAAGCTTTCTTT.

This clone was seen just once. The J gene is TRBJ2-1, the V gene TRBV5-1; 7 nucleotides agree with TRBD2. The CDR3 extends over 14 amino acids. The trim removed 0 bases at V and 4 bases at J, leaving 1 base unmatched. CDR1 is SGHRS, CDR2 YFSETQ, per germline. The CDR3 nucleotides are TGCGCCAGCAGCTTGGGTAGCGGGTACAATGAGCAGTTCTTC. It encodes CASSLGSGYNEQFF.

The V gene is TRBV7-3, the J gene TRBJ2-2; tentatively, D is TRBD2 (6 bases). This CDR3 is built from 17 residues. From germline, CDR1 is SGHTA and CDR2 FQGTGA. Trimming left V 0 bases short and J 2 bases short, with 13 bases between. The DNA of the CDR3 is TGTGCCAGCAGCTTAACCGTTGCGGGGCTTAACACCGGGGAGCTGTTTTTT. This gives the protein CASSLTVAGLNTGELFF.

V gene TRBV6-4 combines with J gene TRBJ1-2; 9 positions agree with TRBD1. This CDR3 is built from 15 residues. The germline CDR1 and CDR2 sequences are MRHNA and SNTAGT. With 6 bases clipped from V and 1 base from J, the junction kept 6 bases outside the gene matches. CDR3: CASREGTGLNYGYTF. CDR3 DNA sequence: TGTGCCAGCAGAGAAGGGACAGGGCTTAACTATGGCTACACCTTC.

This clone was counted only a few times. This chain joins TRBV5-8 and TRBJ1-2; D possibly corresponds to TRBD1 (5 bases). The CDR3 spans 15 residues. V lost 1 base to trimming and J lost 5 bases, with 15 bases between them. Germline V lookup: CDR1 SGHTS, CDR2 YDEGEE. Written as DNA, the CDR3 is TGTGCCAGCAGCTTGTTCAGGGCCGGGGGGTATGGCTACACCTTC. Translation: CASSLFRAGGYGYTF.

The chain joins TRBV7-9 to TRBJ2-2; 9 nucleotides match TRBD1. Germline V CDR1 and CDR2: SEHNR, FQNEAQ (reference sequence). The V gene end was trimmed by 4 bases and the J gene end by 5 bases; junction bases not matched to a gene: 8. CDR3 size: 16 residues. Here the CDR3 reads CASSSRTGVGTGELFF. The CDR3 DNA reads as TGTGCCAGCAGCTCAAGGACAGGGGTAGGGACCGGGGAGCTGTTTTTT.

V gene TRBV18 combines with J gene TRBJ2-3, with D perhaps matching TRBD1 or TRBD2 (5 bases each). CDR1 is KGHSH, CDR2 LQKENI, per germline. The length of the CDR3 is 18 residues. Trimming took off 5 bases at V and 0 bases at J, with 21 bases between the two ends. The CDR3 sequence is CASSANAGTETSTDTQYF. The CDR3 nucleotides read TGTGCCAGCTCAGCAAACGCCGGGACGGAAACTAGCACAGATACGCAGTATTTT.

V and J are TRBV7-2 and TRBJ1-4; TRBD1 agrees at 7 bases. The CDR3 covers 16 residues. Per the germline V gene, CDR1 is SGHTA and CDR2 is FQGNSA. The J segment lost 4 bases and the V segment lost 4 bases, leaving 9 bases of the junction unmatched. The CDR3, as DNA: TGTGCCAGCAGCTCACCACCAGGGGGTTTTAATGAAAAACTGTTTTTT. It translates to CASSSPPGGFNEKLFF. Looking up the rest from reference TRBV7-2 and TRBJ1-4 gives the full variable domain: GAGVSQSPSNKVTEKGKDVELRCDPISGHTALYWYRQSLGQGLEFLIYFQGNSAPDKSGLPSDRFSAERTGGSVSTLTIQRTQQEDSAVYLCASSSPPGGFNEKLFFGSGTQLSVL.

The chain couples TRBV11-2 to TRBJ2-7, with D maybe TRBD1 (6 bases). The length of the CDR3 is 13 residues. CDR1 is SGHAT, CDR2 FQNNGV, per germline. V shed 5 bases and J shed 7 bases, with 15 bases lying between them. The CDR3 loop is CASSIHRAREQYF. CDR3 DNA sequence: TGTGCCAGCAGCATCCACAGGGCTCGGGAGCAGTACTTC.

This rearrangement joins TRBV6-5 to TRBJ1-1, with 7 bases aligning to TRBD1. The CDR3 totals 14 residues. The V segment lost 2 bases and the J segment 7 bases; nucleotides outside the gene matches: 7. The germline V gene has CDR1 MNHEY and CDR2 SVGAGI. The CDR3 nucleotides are TGTGCCAGCAGTTACCGCAGACAGGGCAGTGAAGCTTTCTTT. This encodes CASSYRRQGSEAFF.

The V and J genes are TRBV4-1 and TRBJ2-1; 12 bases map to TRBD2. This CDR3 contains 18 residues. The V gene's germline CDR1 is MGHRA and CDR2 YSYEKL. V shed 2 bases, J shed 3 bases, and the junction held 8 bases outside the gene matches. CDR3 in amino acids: CASSQLLRTSGNYNEQFF. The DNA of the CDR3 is TGCGCCAGCAGCCAACTCCTTAGGACTAGCGGGAACTACAATGAGCAGTTCTTC.

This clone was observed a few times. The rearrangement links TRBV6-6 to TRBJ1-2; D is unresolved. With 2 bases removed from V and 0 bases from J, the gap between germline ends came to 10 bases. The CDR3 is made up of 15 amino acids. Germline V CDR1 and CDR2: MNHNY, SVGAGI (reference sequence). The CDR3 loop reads CASSYRGSPNYGYTF. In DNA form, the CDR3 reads TGTGCCAGCAGTTACCGAGGGTCCCCTAACTATGGCTACACCTTC.

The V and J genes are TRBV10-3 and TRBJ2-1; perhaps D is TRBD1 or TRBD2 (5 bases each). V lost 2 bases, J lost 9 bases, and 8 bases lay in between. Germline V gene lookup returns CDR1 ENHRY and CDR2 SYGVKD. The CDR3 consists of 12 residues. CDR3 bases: TGTGCCATCAGTGAGCTAGGGACTGAGCAGTTCTTC. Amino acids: CAISELGTEQFF.